This record concerns one TCR beta chain sequence. Its antigen is currently unknown. The sample comes from a study of T cells in localized non-small cell lung cancer. The assay was immunoSEQ multiplex PCR, and TCRdb's table has in-frame clones only and misses some. The data show under 40,000 clones, roughly 93% seen once. Findings of the study overall: The greatest T cell clonality was found in uninvolved adjacent lung (higher than in tumor).

The CDR3 loop spans 17 amino acids. From germline, CDR1 is ENHRY and CDR2 SYGVKD. V shed 6 bases and J 0 bases; nucleotides not matched to a gene: 7. The sample in question was peripheral blood, obtained before any cancer treatment. This receptor was taken from a female donor aged 60 or older with stage I lung adenocarcinoma. The genes are TRBV10-3 and TRBJ2-6, with 8 bases matching TRBD2. The CDR3 bases are TGTGCCATCAGGGGCGAAGCGGGAGTCTCTGGGGCCAACGTCCTGACTTTC. Its translation is CAIRGEAGVSGANVLTF.